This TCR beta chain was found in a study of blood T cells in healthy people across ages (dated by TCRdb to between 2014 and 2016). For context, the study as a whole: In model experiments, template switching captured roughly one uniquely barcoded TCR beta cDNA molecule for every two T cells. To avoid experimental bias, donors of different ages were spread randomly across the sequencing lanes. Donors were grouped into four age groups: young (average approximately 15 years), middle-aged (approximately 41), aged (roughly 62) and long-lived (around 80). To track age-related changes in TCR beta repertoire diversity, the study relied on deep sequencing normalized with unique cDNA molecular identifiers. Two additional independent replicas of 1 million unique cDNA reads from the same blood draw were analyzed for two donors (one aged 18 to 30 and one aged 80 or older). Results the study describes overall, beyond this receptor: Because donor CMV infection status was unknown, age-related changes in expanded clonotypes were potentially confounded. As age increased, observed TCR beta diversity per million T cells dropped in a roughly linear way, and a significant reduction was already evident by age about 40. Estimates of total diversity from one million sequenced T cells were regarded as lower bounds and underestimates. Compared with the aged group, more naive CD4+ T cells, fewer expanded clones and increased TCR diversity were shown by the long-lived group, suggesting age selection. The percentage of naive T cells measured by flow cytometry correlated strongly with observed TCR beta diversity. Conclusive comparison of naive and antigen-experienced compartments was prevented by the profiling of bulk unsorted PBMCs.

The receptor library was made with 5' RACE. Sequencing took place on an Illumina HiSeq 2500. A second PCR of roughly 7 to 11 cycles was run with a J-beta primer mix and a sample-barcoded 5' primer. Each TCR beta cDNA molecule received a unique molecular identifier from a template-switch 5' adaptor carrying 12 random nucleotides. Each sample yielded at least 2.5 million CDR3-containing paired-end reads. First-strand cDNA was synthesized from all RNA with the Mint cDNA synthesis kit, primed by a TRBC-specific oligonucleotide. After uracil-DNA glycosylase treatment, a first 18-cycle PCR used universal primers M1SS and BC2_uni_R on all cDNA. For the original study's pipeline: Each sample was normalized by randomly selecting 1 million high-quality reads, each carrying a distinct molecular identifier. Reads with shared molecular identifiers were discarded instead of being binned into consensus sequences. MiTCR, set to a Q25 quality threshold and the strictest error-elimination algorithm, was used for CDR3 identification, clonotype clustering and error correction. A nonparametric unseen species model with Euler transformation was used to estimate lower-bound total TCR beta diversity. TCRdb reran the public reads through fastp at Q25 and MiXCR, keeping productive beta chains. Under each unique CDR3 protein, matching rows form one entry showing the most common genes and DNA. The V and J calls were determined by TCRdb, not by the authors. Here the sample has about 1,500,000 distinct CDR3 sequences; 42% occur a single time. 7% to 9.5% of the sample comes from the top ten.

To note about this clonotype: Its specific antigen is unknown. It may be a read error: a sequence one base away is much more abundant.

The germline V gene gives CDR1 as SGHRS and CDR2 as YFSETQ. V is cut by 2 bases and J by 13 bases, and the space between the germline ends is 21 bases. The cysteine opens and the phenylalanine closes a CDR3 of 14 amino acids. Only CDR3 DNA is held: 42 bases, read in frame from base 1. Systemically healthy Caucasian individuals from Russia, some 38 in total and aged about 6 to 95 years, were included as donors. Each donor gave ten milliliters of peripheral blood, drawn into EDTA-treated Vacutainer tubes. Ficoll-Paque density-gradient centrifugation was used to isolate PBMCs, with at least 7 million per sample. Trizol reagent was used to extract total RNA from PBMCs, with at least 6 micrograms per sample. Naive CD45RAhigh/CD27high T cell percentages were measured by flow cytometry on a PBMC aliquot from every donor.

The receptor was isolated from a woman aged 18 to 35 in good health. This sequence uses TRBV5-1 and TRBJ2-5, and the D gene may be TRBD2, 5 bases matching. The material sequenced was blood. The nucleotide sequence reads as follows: TGCGCCAGCAGCTTTGACGGCGCGGGTCGCGAGCGGTACTTC. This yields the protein CASSFDGAGRERYF.